This T cell receptor (beta chain) was profiled in a study of blood T cell repertoires in COVID-19. Study overall: Sources were T cells, B-cell-depleted T cells, or PBMCs; the material itself was cDNA or gDNA.

The CDR3 runs 18 residues. Germline lookup yields CDR1 MNHNY and CDR2 SVGAGI (reference sequence). V shed 8 bases and J 0 bases; nucleotides not matched to a gene: 15. Original processing methods: By means of reference gene primer amplification, nucleated cell counts were estimated. Only in-frame clones appear in the TCRdb table, and some are missing; sequencing was by immunoSEQ multiplex PCR. V, J and clone size are taken as reported in that table, and D and trimming were inferred from the DNA itself. This sample has over 200,000 clones, with approximately 80% found just once. Sequenced: peripheral blood. This sequence was found in a man aged 35 to 55 with acute or convalescent COVID-19. The chain employs TRBV6-6 and TRBJ2-1; 8 nucleotides line up with TRBD1. CDR3 residues: CASGRDRSLQSSYNEQFF. CDR3 DNA: TGTGCCAGCGGTCGGGACAGGTCCCTCCAAAGCTCCTACAATGAGCAGTTCTTC.